One and the same sample provided the 7 T cell receptor beta chains below, sequenced in a study of glioma-infiltrating T cells. Using RNA template, CDR3s of TCR alpha and beta were amplified with iRepertoire arm-PCR. TCRdb re-analysed the multiplex PCR reads in MiXCR, keeping a single row per CDR3 protein. The sample yields some 180,000 distinct CDR3 sequences, roughly a third seen once. The sequenced material came from glioma tissue, nonneoplastic brain tissue, or PBMCs (not recorded which). The receptors shown here come from a human donor with low-grade glioma or glioblastoma, undergoing nonglioma brain surgery, or in good health (not recorded which).

This clonotype appeared many times. This chain joins TRBV7-2 and TRBJ1-1, with D uncertain. Germline values: CDR1 SGHTA, CDR2 FQGNSA. The CDR3 has 13 amino acids. Between the trimmed V and J ends, which lost 2 bases and 1 base, there was a span of 5 bases. CDR3 loop: CASSLPGNTEAFF. The DNA for the CDR3 is TGTGCCAGCAGCTTACCAGGGAACACTGAAGCTTTCTTT.

The chain has TRBV9 and TRBJ1-1; maybe TRBD1 (6 bases). The V gene's germline CDR1 is SGDLS and CDR2 YYNGEE. This CDR3 comprises 14 residues. Between the trimmed V and J ends, which lost 3 bases and 6 bases, there was a span of 15 bases. CDR3 nucleotides: TGTGCCAGCAGCGGACCGGGGGGCGGGCCTGAAGCTTTCTTT. Protein: CASSGPGGGPEAFF.

For this clonotype: The conserved phenylalanine or tryptophan is not found at the CDR3 terminus, so this likely reflects a read error. The rearrangement uses TRBV2 and TRBJ1-1; no firm D call. The CDR3 sequence is 13 residues long. CDR1 is SNHLY, CDR2 FYNNEI, per germline. This chain's CDR3 is CANSEAPDTKAFS. As DNA, the CDR3 is TGTGCCAACAGTGAAGCGCCAGACACTAAAGCTTTCTCT.

Points on this clonotype: This may come from a read error, since a much larger clone is one base off. The chain couples TRBV24-1 to TRBJ2-1; 11 bases agree with TRBD2. Germline CDR1 reads KGHDR; CDR2 reads SFDVKD. The junction had 9 bases not matched to a gene; V was cut back by 4 bases and J by 5 bases. This CDR3 spans 17 amino acids. CDR3 in DNA: TGTGCCACCAGTGAACCTCTAGCGGGAGGACGGCACAATGAGCAGTTCTTC. Translated: CATSEPLAGGRHNEQFF.

The sample holds many counts of this clonotype. The chain joins TRBV2 to TRBJ1-2; D is ambiguous. Trimming cost V 1 base and J 4 bases, with 7 bases left between them. CDR3 length: 13 amino acids. From germline, CDR1 is SNHLY and CDR2 FYNNEI. DNA for the CDR3: TGTGCCAGCAGTGAAGGGGATGGCTATGGCTACACCTTC. This codes for CASSEGDGYGYTF. Full variable domain (missing parts from reference TRBV2 and TRBJ1-2): EPEVTQTPSHQVTQMGQEVILRCVPISNHLYFYWYRQILGQKVEFLVSFYNNEISEKSEIFDDQFSVERPDGSNFTLKIRSTKLEDSAMYFCASSEGDGYGYTFGSGTRLTVV.

There are a few counts of this clonotype. V usage is TRBV2 and J usage is TRBJ2-7; 7 bases are shared with TRBD1. The junction had 4 bases not matched to a gene; V was cut back by 2 bases and J by 3 bases. The V gene's germline CDR1 is SNHLY and CDR2 FYNNEI. The CDR3 sequence is 14 residues long. CDR3 DNA: TGTGCCAGCAGTGAACTGGGGACAGACTACGAGCAGTACTTC. Its translation: CASSELGTDYEQYF. Using reference TRBV2 and TRBJ2-7 for the parts outside the CDR3, the full variable domain is EPEVTQTPSHQVTQMGQEVILRCVPISNHLYFYWYRQILGQKVEFLVSFYNNEISEKSEIFDDQFSVERPDGSNFTLKIRSTKLEDSAMYFCASSELGTDYEQYFGPGTRLTVT.

The chain carries TRBV29-1 and TRBJ1-4; D is uncertain. The CDR3 is 11 amino acids. The germline V gene encodes CDR1 SQVTM and CDR2 ANQGSEA. Trimming pared 3 bases from V and 13 bases from J, leaving 12 bases between. The CDR3 is CSVDGWEGLFF. In DNA, the CDR3 is TGCAGCGTTGATGGGTGGGAAGGACTGTTTTTT.